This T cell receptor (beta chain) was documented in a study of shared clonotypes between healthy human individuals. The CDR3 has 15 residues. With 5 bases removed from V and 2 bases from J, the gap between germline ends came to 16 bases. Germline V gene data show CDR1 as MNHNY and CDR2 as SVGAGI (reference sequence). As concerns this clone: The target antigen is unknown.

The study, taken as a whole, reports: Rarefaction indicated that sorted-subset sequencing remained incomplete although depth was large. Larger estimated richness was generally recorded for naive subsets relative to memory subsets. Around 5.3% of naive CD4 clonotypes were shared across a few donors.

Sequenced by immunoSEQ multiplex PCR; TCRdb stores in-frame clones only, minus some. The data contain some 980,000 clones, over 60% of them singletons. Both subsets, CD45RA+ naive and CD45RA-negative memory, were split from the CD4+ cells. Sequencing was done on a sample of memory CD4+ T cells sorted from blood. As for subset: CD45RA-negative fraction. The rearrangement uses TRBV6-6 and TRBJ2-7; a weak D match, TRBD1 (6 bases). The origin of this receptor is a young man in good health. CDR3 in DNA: TGTGCCAGCAGTACCTGGGGGCGATTAGCCTACGAGCAGTACTTC. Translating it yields CASSTWGRLAYEQYF.